This T cell receptor (beta chain) was captured in a study of T cells in Graves' hyperthyroidism and ophthalmopathy. Whole-study context: Specimen type is peripheral blood, collected at initial diagnosis prior to any treatment.

Germline CDR1 and CDR2: SGDLS and YYNGEE. The CDR3 totals 14 residues. The V end lost 0 bases, the J end lost 4 bases, and 10 bases lay between the germline ends. Amplification targeted TCR beta CDR3 regions from RNA transcripts. With the HTBI primer set, the TCR CDR3 went through a first round of RT-PCR. TCRdb itself ran the multiplex PCR reads through MiXCR, one entry per CDR3 protein. The top ten hold less than 25% of the sample, which has around 380,000 distinct CDR3 sequences, less than 15% seen once. Findings and caveats of the study: Model predictions of ophthalmopathy came a median about 6.3 months before onset. Patients with ophthalmopathy were separated from those with stable hyperthyroidism by a 13 V-J model.

This clonotype was detected ten times or more. Antigen unknown. Material: blood. The chain uses TRBV9 and TRBJ1-2; D unclear. The receptor was isolated from a man aged 25-45 years with Graves' hyperthyroidism that later progressed to Graves' ophthalmopathy. The CDR3 spells CASSVEGIGYGYTF. As DNA, the CDR3 is TGTGCCAGCAGCGTAGAAGGGATCGGCTATGGCTACACCTTC.